Below, 17 T cell receptor beta chains from the same sample are listed, as sequenced in a study of control samples from healthy donors and cancer patients. Repertoires were generated with immunoSEQ multiplex PCR, while TCRdb's copy carries only in-frame clones and drops some. The sample has roughly 200,000 clones; around 90% are singletons. The sample consisted of blood. These receptors originate from a man aged 25-40 years in good health.

This clone was detected once. The chain recombines TRBV10-2 with TRBJ2-7; D remains ambiguous. Germline V gene sequence: CDR1 WSHSY, CDR2 SAAADI. Trimming pared 5 bases from V and 2 bases from J, leaving 10 bases between. The CDR3 contains 13 residues. CDR3 region: CASSNGPPYEQYF. The CDR3 DNA sequence: TGCGCCAGCAGTAACGGACCTCCCTACGAGCAGTACTTC.

The CDR3 DNA sequence: TGTGCCAGCAGCTTAAGTGTCACAGGGGCAAAAAACATTCAGTACTTC. Its protein product is CASSLSVTGAKNIQYF. This chain links TRBV7-9 with TRBJ2-4, with 7 bases that match TRBD1. CDR1 and CDR2 (germline): SEHNR, FQNEAQ (reference sequence). Unmatched junction bases numbered 8, after V lost 2 bases and J lost 4 bases. CDR3 length equals 16 residues.

CDR3 residues: CASSLRGVGGELFF. The DNA for the CDR3 is TGTGCCAGCAGCTTACGCGGGGTTGGCGGGGAGCTGTTTTTT. The rearrangement links TRBV13 to TRBJ2-2, with D possibly TRBD2 on 6 matching bases. The germline CDR1 and CDR2 sequences are PRHDT and FYEKMQ (reference sequence). The CDR3 extends over 14 amino acids. Between the trimmed V and J ends, which lost 2 bases and 7 bases, there was a span of 11 bases.

The count of this clone is one. The chain couples TRBV10-3 to TRBJ2-3; no clear D gene. Trimming pared 6 bases from V and 0 bases from J, leaving 7 bases between. The germline V gene has CDR1 ENHRY and CDR2 SYGVKD. The CDR3 has 13 amino acids. Here the CDR3 DNA reads TGTGCCATCAGCTTCGGGAGCACAGATACGCAGTATTTT. Protein sequence: CAISFGSTDTQYF.

This clone was observed a few times. The J gene is TRBJ2-2, the V gene TRBV6-1; no firm D call. With 0 bases removed from V and 3 bases from J, the gap between germline ends came to 8 bases. This CDR3 comprises 15 residues. Germline-derived CDR1 and CDR2 are MNHNS and SASEGT. Here the CDR3 DNA reads TGTGCCAGCAGTGAAGCATTTGGGGACACCGGGGAGCTGTTTTTT. Translated, it gives CASSEAFGDTGELFF.

This sequence joins TRBV10-1 and TRBJ2-1; D is perhaps TRBD2 (5 bases). Trimming took off 2 bases at V and 1 base at J, with 12 bases between the two ends. Per germline, CDR1 WNHNN and CDR2 SYGVQD (reference sequence). The CDR3 has 16 residues. The CDR3 region is CASSEGSPRSYNEQFF. For the CDR3, the DNA is TGCGCCAGCAGTGAGGGGAGCCCCCGATCCTACAATGAGCAGTTCTTC.

The gene calls are TRBV6-5 and TRBJ1-2; D unresolved. CDR3 length: 15 residues. Germline-derived CDR1 and CDR2 are MNHEY and SVGAGI. Trimming stripped 0 bases from V and 4 bases from J, with 12 bases between. The CDR3 spells CASSYSGSGIYGYTF. In nucleotides, the CDR3 is TGTGCCAGCAGTTACTCTGGCTCGGGAATCTATGGCTACACCTTC.

The CDR3 here is CASSVVTGTRSTDTQYF. The CDR3 nucleotides read TGTGCCAGCAGCGTAGTCACCGGGACTAGGAGCACAGATACGCAGTATTTT. The V call is TRBV9, the J call TRBJ2-3, with 8 bases matching TRBD2. From germline, CDR1 is SGDLS and CDR2 YYNGEE. V lost 0 bases and J lost 0; bases outside the gene matches: 6. There are 17 residues in the CDR3.

This sequence joins TRBV3-1 (or the pseudogene TRBV3-2) and TRBJ2-3; 9 nucleotides line up with TRBD2. This CDR3 has 15 residues. The junction had 3 bases not matched to a gene; V was cut back by 1 base and J by 4 bases. Germline loops: CDR1 LGHDT, CDR2 YNNKEL (reference sequence). The CDR3 DNA reads as TGTGCCAGCAGCCAAGTGGGCGGGGGGGCAGATACGCAGTATTTT. It is translated as CASSQVGGGADTQYF.

The chain is built from TRBV18 and TRBJ1-1; tentatively, D is TRBD1 (6 bases). The CDR3 is 16 residues long. Looked up from germline, CDR1 is KGHSH and CDR2 is LQKENI. V lost 3 bases and J lost 0, with 14 bases in between. The CDR3 DNA reads TGTGCCAGCTCACCCCTCCGGACAGCTCTGAACACTGAAGCTTTCTTT. Protein sequence: CASSPLRTALNTEAFF.

J is TRBJ1-3 and V is TRBV30; D ambiguous. The V gene's germline CDR1 is GTSNPN and CDR2 SVGIG (reference sequence). V shed 0 bases and J shed 4 bases, with 16 bases lying between them. The CDR3 sequence is 16 residues long. This CDR3 reads CAWSVSDRAWGNTIYF. The CDR3 coding sequence is TGTGCCTGGAGTGTGAGTGACCGGGCCTGGGGAAACACCATATATTTT.

The chain recombines TRBV6-5 with TRBJ2-7, with D uncertain. This CDR3 has 13 residues. Germline CDR1 and CDR2: MNHEY and SVGAGI. V was shortened by 0 bases and J by 2 bases, with 5 bases between the two germline ends. The CDR3 region is CASSYSSTYEQYF. CDR3 nucleotides: TGTGCCAGCAGTTACTCGAGTACCTACGAGCAGTACTTC.

This rearrangement joins TRBV6-4 to TRBJ2-3, with 7 bases matching TRBD1. The V gene's germline CDR1 is MRHNA and CDR2 SNTAGT. There are 15 residues in the CDR3. Unmatched junction bases numbered 7, after V lost 2 bases and J lost 5 bases. The CDR3 sequence: CASSDGAGGKDTQYF. The CDR3 DNA reads as TGTGCCAGCAGTGACGGGGCAGGGGGAAAAGATACGCAGTATTTT.

This clone was counted only a few times. The chain combines TRBV4-2 with TRBJ2-1; tentatively, D is TRBD2 (7 bases). The CDR3 contains 18 residues. Germline CDR1 and CDR2: LGHNA and YNFKEQ. The ends were cut back, 0 bases at V and 0 bases at J, with 15 bases in the middle. CDR3 sequence (DNA): TGTGCCAGCAGCCAAGATACGGGGGGCTTAAGCTCCTACAATGAGCAGTTCTTC. It encodes CASSQDTGGLSSYNEQFF.

This clone appeared a single time. The rearrangement links TRBV7-9 to TRBJ1-1; unclear D gene. V was pared by 7 bases and J by 0 bases, with 12 bases between. The CDR3 covers 14 residues. Germline V lookup: CDR1 SEHNR, CDR2 FQNEAQ (reference sequence). In DNA form, the CDR3 reads TGTGCCAGCAACGTGGAGATGGTGAACACTGAAGCTTTCTTT. Encoded protein: CASNVEMVNTEAFF.

This rearrangement joins TRBV23-1 to TRBJ2-3; TRBD2 is a possible D gene (7 bases). TRBV23-1 is given ORF status, its function remaining uncertain. Between the trimmed V and J ends, which lost 4 bases and 8 bases, there was a span of 13 bases. The CDR3 loop spans 13 amino acids. For the CDR3, the DNA is TGCGCCAGCAGTCTGAAGGGGGGGGGTACGCAGTATTTT. Its translation: CASSLKGGGTQYF.

The CDR3 nucleotides are TGCGCCAGCAGCCGGGGACAGGGGACTACAGATACGCAGTATTTT. This encodes CASSRGQGTTDTQYF. V is TRBV10-1 and J is TRBJ2-3, with 10 bases identical to TRBD1. V dropped 6 bases and J dropped 3; count of bases not matched to a gene: 6. This CDR3 region has 15 residues. Germline V lookup: CDR1 WNHNN, CDR2 SYGVQD (reference sequence).